This entry concerns a single TCR beta chain. The antigen is not known. Profiling relied on immunoSEQ multiplex PCR, and the TCRdb table lists in-frame clones only, not all of them. The sample has tens of thousands of clones, about 80% seen once. This record comes from a study of graft-versus-host responses after intestinal transplantation. Study in general: Isolated intestinal, liver-intestinal, or multivisceral transplants had been given to the recipients. All of the recipients had induction that used anti-thymocyte globulin, then tacrolimus and steroids for approximately 3 years. Regarding the study as a whole: Among recipient marrow samples, GvH clones were found; some appeared first in ileum or blood. Maximum circulating GvH clone levels tracked with early post-transplant HvG decreases.

Germline values: CDR1 SGHNT, CDR2 YYREEE (reference sequence). V was pared by 1 base and J by 9 bases, with 9 bases of the junction left unmatched. This CDR3 has 16 amino acids. This sequence was found in a human donor who received an intestinal transplant. The V gene is TRBV5-4, the J gene TRBJ2-3, with TRBD2 matching over 12 bases. The material sequenced was unstimulated CD8+ T cells sorted from spleen or lymph node cells, taken before intestinal transplant. CDR3 protein: CASSLSTSGGPRTQYF. In DNA form, the CDR3 reads TGTGCCAGCAGCTTGTCGACTAGCGGGGGCCCGCGGACGCAGTATTTT.